This T cell receptor beta chain was found in a study of T cell repertoires in urothelial bladder cancer (dated by TCRdb to the late 2010s). For the study in its entirety: Of the roughly twelve resected lesions, three were clinical stage cT0, three were cTa, three were cT1, and three were cT2 or greater. A total of roughly 12 resected bladder lesions, made up of urothelial carcinoma (UC+) and benign (UC-) specimens, were studied. TCR repertoire clonality in bladder tumors was compared with TCR repertoire clonality in benign bladder inflammation. Roughly 11 patients with bladder lesions undergoing transurethral resection were identified prospectively. What the work shows at the level of the full study, not this receptor alone: A median tumor infiltrating lymphocyte percentage of roughly 2% was observed in carcinoma specimens, compared with 9% to 15% in benign specimens. In carcinoma specimens, up to about 15% of infiltrating lymphocytes were accounted for by a single T-cell clone, compared with under 2.5% in benign specimens. Urothelial carcinoma specimens had a median of approximately 5,600 T cells, fewer than the median of approximately 27,000 seen in benign specimens.

A note on this clone: Its antigen specificity is not known. Base qualities are not recorded, but no much larger clone differs from it by a single base.

Resected bladder lesions that lacked urothelial carcinoma were classed as benign (UC-) specimens. At transurethral resection, specimens of the bladder lesions were collected and then stored at -80C. DNA was extracted from bladder specimens collected at transurethral resection. The germline V gene (reference sequence) supplies CDR1 SGHAT and CDR2 FQDESV. Its CDR3 holds 14 amino acids, cysteine through phenylalanine. CDR3 DNA is the only sequence kept; it has 42 bases, read in frame from the first base. V and J are trimmed by 5 bases and 6 bases, and the gene matches miss 10 bases of the junction. The immunoSEQ assay was used to sequence the CDR3 region of the TCR beta chain. In the paper's pipeline: For each specimen, the T-cell fraction, clonal dominance, and maximum TCR clone frequency were calculated. The source is immuneACCESS, and TCRdb retained only in-frame sequences with V and J called. Part of the clones is not carried over; for the studies checked, unresolved V genes explain less than half of this, and the remainder is unexplained. The V and J calls and clone size are taken from that table; D and trimming were inferred from the DNA. The sample table contains fewer than 14,000 clones; only one count was recorded for about 63% of them. The ten largest clones add up to 5.5% to 7% of the sample.

This clonotype originated in a human donor with a benign inflammatory bladder lesion. The sequencing sample was made of tumor-infiltrating cells from bladder cancer. Recombination connected TRBV11-1 to TRBJ2-7, with TRBD1 matching 7 junction bases. The CDR3 corresponds to CASSPSRGLGEQYF. The DNA reads TGTGCCAGCAGCCCGAGCAGGGGGTTGGGCGAGCAGTACTTC. With the rest looked up from the reference TRBV11-1 and TRBJ2-7 genes rather than sequenced, the full variable domain is EAEVAQSPRYKITEKSQAVAFWCDPISGHATLYWYRQILGQGPELLVQFQDESVVDDSQLPKDRFSAERLKGVDSTLKIQPAELGDSAMYLCASSPSRGLGEQYFGPGTRLTVT.